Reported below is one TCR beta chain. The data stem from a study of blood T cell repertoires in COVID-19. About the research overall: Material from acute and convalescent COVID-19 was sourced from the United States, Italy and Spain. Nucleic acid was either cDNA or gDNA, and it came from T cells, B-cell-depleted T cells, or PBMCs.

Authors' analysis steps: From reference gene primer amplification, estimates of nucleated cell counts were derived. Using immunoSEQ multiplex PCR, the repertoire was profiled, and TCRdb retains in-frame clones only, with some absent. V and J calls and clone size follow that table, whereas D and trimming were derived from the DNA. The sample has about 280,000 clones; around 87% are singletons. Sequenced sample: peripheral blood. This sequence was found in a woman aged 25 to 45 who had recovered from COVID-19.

The CDR3 DNA reads as TGTGCCAGCAGTGCCCGTCTCAGGGGAATAGAGACCCAGTACTTC. Encoded protein: CASSARLRGIETQYF. This chain uses TRBV28 with TRBJ2-5, with D perhaps matching TRBD1 (6 bases). V was trimmed by 5 bases and J by 4 bases, leaving 17 bases between them. The length of the CDR3 is 15 residues. Germline-derived CDR1 and CDR2 are MDHEN and SYDVKM.